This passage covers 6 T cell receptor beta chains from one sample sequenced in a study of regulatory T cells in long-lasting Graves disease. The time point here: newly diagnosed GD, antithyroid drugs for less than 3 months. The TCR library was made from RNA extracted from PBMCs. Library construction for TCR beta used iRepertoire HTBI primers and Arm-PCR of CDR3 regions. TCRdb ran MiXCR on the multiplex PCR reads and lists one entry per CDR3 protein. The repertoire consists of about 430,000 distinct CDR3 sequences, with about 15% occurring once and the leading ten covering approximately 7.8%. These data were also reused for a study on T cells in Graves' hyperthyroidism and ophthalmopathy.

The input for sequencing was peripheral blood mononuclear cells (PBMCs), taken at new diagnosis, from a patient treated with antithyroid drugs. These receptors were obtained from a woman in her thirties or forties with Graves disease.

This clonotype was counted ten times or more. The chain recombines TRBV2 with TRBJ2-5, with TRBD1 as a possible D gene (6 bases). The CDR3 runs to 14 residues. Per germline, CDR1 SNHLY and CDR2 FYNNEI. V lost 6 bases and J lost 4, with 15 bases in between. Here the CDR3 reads CASRGTGMGETQYF. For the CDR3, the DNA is TGTGCCAGCAGAGGAACAGGGATGGGAGAGACCCAGTACTTC.

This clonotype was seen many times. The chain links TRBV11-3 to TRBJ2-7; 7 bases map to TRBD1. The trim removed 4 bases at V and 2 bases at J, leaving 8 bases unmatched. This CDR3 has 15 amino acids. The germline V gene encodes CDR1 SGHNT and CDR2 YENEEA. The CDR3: CASSWTKGATYEQYF. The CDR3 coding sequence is TGTGCCAGCAGCTGGACCAAGGGGGCTACCTACGAGCAGTACTTC. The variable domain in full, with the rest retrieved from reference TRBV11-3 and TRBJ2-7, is EAGVVQSPRYKIIEKKQPVAFWCNPISGHNTLYWYLQNLGQGPELLIRYENEEAVDDSQLPKDRFSAERLKGVDSTLKIQPAELGDSAVYLCASSWTKGATYEQYFGPGTRLTVT.

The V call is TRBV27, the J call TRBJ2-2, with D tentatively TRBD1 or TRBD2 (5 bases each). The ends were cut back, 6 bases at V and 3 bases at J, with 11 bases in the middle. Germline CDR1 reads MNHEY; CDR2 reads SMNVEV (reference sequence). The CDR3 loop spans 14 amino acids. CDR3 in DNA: TGTGCCAGCAGACAGGCGAGGGACACCGGGGAGCTGTTTTTT. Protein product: CASRQARDTGELFF.

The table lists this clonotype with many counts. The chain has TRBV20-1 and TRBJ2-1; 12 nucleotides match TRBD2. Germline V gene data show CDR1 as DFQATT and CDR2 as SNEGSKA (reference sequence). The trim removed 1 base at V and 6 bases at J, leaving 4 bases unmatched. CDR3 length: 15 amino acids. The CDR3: CSARGGLAGGNEQFF. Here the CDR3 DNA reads TGCAGTGCTAGAGGGGGACTAGCGGGCGGCAATGAGCAGTTCTTC.

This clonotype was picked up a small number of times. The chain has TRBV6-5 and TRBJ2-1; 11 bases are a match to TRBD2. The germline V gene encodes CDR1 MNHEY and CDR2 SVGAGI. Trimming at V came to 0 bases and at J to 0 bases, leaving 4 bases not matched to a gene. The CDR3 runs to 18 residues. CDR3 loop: CASSYSITSGSSYNEQFF. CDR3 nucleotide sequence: TGTGCCAGCAGTTACTCGATCACTAGCGGGAGCTCCTACAATGAGCAGTTCTTC.

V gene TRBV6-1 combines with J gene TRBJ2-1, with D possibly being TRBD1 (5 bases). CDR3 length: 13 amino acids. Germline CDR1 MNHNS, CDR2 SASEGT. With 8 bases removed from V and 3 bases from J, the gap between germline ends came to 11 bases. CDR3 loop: CASEAGFYNEQFF. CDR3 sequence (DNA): TGTGCCAGCGAGGCAGGGTTCTACAATGAGCAGTTCTTC.